These 10 T cell receptor beta chains originate from one sample sequenced in a study of T cells in tuberculosis. Sequencing used immunoSEQ multiplex PCR; TCRdb keeps in-frame clones, though not all of them. The sample records about 36,000 clones, roughly 93% being singletons. Sequenced material: PBMCs. The receptors come from a donor between 10 and 35 years old with latent tuberculosis or without tuberculosis infection.

The gene calls are TRBV2 and TRBJ1-1; no clear D. Germline-derived CDR1 and CDR2 are SNHLY and FYNNEI. There are 13 residues in the CDR3. The V gene lost 7 bases and the J gene lost 0 bases, with 9 bases spanning the gap. The DNA for the CDR3 is TGTGCCAGCAACGGCGCGGTGAACACTGAAGCTTTCTTT. This translates into CASNGAVNTEAFF.

This clone occurred once. The chain has TRBV7-2 and TRBJ2-1, with TRBD2 matching 9 bases. Germline CDR1 and CDR2: SGHTA and FQGNSA. This CDR3 has 16 residues. Trimming cost V 4 bases and J 2 bases; bases outside gene matches: 6. CDR3 loop: CASSSDSGGTYNEQFF. For the CDR3, the DNA is TGTGCCAGCAGCTCCGATAGCGGGGGCACCTACAATGAGCAGTTCTTC.

This clone was observed once. The genes are TRBV30 and TRBJ1-1; 8 positions agree with TRBD1. V dropped 1 base and J dropped 3; count of bases not matched to a gene: 7. Germline V gives CDR1 GTSNPN, CDR2 SVGIG (reference sequence). The CDR3 sequence is 15 residues long. The CDR3 DNA sequence: TGTGCCTGGAGTGCAGGACAGGGCTGGGACACTGAAGCTTTCTTT. This codes for CAWSAGQGWDTEAFF.

The rearrangement joins TRBV6-5 to TRBJ1-2; 7 nucleotides line up with TRBD1. Germline V gene lookup returns CDR1 MNHEY and CDR2 SVGAGI. The CDR3 has 13 residues. Losses at the gene ends were 6 bases for V and 8 bases for J; bases not matched to a gene: 9. The CDR3 DNA is TGTGCCAGCAGCCGGACAGGTCCGGAAGGCTACACCTTC. Translation gives CASSRTGPEGYTF.

The chain is built from TRBV6-1 and TRBJ2-7; 11 nucleotides match TRBD1. The J segment lost 4 bases and the V segment lost 8 bases, leaving 10 bases of the junction unmatched. The CDR3 contains 15 residues. The germline V gene encodes CDR1 MNHNS and CDR2 SASEGT. The CDR3 here is CASQARTGGGYEQYF. In DNA form, the CDR3 reads TGTGCCAGCCAGGCCCGGACAGGGGGCGGATACGAGCAGTACTTC.

The chain has TRBV10-3 and TRBJ2-1; TRBD1 matches 9 bases. Germline CDR1 is ENHRY and CDR2 is SYGVKD. The CDR3 sequence is 15 residues long. V shed 5 bases, J shed 4 bases, and the junction held 6 bases outside the gene matches. CDR3 residues: CAISLDRGIYNEQFF. The CDR3 DNA reads TGTGCCATCAGTCTGGACAGGGGCATATACAATGAGCAGTTCTTC.

J is TRBJ1-5 and V is TRBV9; D uncertain. Trimming took off 3 bases at V and 3 bases at J, with 10 bases between the two ends. Germline CDR1 reads SGDLS; CDR2 reads YYNGEE. The CDR3 has 14 amino acids. CDR3 protein: CASSGVLDNQPQHF. The CDR3 DNA reads TGTGCCAGCAGCGGAGTCCTCGACAATCAGCCCCAGCATTTT.

The genes are TRBV6-5 and TRBJ2-7; D might be TRBD1 (5 bases). Germline V lookup: CDR1 MNHEY, CDR2 SVGAGI. The germline V and J ends were trimmed by 5 bases and 2 bases, with 13 bases remaining between them. The CDR3 runs 14 residues. As DNA, the CDR3 is TGTGCCAGCAGTGGCCGACAGACGACCTACGAGCAGTACTTC. It specifies CASSGRQTTYEQYF.

The chain is built from TRBV7-8 and TRBJ1-6; no definite D call. V was shortened by 5 bases and J by 8 bases, with 22 bases between the two germline ends. Germline loops: CDR1 SGHVS, CDR2 FQNEAQ. The CDR3 covers 17 residues. DNA for the CDR3: TGTGCCAGCAGCGGAGAGGGAGGGAAATTTGGCGATTCACCCCTCCACTTT. This sequence encodes CASSGEGGKFGDSPLHF. Combining the CDR3 with reference TRBV7-8 and TRBJ1-6 gives the whole variable domain GAGVSQSPRYKVAKRGQDVALRCDPISGHVSLFWYQQALGQGPEFLTYFQNEAQLDKSGLPSDRFFAERPEGSVSTLKIQRTQQEDSAVYLCASSGEGGKFGDSPLHFGNGTRLTVT.

The chain uses TRBV4-1 and TRBJ1-1, with D possibly matching TRBD1 (5 bases). The V gene's germline CDR1 is MGHRA and CDR2 YSYEKL. Trimming cost V 1 base and J 0 bases, with 21 bases left between them. The CDR3 loop spans 19 amino acids. In nucleotides, the CDR3 is TGCGCCAGCAGCCAAGGGCGGGTAGCCGGGGGTGACTTGAACACTGAAGCTTTCTTT. Its protein is CASSQGRVAGGDLNTEAFF.